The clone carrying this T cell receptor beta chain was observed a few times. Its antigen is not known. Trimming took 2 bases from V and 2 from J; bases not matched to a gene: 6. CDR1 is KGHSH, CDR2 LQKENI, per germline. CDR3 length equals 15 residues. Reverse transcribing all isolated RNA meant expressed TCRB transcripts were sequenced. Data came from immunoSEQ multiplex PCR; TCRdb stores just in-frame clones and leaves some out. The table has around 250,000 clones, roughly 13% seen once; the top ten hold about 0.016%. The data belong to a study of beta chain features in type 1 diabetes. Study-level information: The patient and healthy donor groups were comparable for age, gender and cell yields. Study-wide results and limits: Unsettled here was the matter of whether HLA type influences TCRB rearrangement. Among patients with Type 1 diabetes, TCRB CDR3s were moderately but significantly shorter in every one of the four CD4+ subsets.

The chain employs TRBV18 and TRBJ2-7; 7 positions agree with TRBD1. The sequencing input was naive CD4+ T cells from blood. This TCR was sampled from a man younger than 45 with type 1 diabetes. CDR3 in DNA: TGTGCCAGCTCACCAGGATCTGGGACAGCCTACGAGCAGTACTTC. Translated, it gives CASSPGSGTAYEQYF.